This T cell receptor beta chain was captured by sequencing in a study of cytotoxic CD8 clonotypes in ibrutinib-treated CLL. The source of approximately 1.9 micrograms of genomic DNA for TCR beta libraries was cryopreserved PBMCs. Notes on the study in general: Sampling times (in sustained-remission versus progressing patients) were not the same.

Details on this clone: The target antigen is unknown.

V was cut by 0 bases and J by 1 base, with 10 bases left in between. CDR3 length: 15 residues. In germline, CDR1 is SGHRS, CDR2 YFSETQ. Method: immunoSEQ multiplex PCR; TCRdb's copy keeps in-frame clones and lacks some. This table holds just over 200,000 clones, 60% to 80% found once. This receptor was taken from a human donor with chronic lymphocytic leukemia. The chain uses TRBV5-1 and TRBJ1-1; D is uncertain. The sequencing used PBMCs, collected after 12 months of ibrutinib treatment. The CDR3 sequence: CASSLEAPANTEAFF. In DNA form, the CDR3 reads TGCGCCAGCAGCTTGGAGGCGCCGGCGAACACTGAAGCTTTCTTT.